This T cell receptor (beta chain) was sequenced in a study of CD8 T cells in Susac syndrome (dated by TCRdb to about 2019). A note on the overall study: The study used repertoire sequencing to test whether antigen drove CD8+ T cell activation and differentiation in Susac syndrome. Beyond this particular receptor, the publication reports: The study acknowledged that relatively few individuals were included in the TCR sequencing and HLA analysis.

Including cysteine and phenylalanine, the CDR3 has 15 amino acids. Solely the CDR3 DNA is kept, with 45 bases framed from the first base. Cut back by 4 bases and 1 base, the V and J ends lie 10 bases apart. Looking up the germline V gene (reference sequence) yields CDR1 LGHDT and CDR2 YNNKEL. High-throughput TCR beta sequencing profiled peripheral blood CD8+ and CD4+ T cells from healthy donors, Susac syndrome patients and multiple sclerosis patients. The healthy donors served as controls matched for age and sex. CD8+ TEMRA cells were enriched by FACS, while bulk CD8+ and CD4+ T cells were purified by magnetic negative isolation. Blood was drawn into EDTA tubes, processed within 24 hours, and PBMCs were isolated by density gradient centrifugation. PBMCs destined for TCR sequencing were cryopreserved in liquid nitrogen and later thawed in a 37 °C water bath. The sorted or isolated CD4+, CD8+ and CD8+ TEMRA cells had a purity of 90% or higher.

RNA was extracted with the RNeasy kit and 0.5 to 1 ug was reverse transcribed using random hexamers. The immunoSEQ multiplex PCR assay, covering 54 Vbeta and 13 Jbeta segments, was used to amplify TCR beta CDR3 regions. To correct PCR amplification bias, a synthetic template baseline was used for both primer optimization and computational correction. Concerning the study's data processing: Reads were annotated to V, D and J genes per IMGT and analyzed with immunoSEQ Analyzer, keeping only productive sequences. Clonality was computed as one minus Shannon entropy normalized by log2 of the number of productive unique sequences. For each patient and control, public and private clones were evaluated within the 100 most prevalent clones. Clones were defined as Susac-specific if absent from the healthy and MS cohorts, from 900 to 1,200 published viral clones and from other ImmuneACCESS disease sequences. The public reads were quality trimmed at Q25 with fastp and then assembled into clones with MiXCR by TCRdb, keeping productive beta chains. One record per CDR3 amino acid sequence lists the most common genes and DNA. What appears here as the V and J calls and clone size reflects TCRdb's work, not the paper's. For this sample the table gives over 120,000 distinct CDR3 sequences, of which 94% were detected only once. The ten largest clones take up about 0.076% of the sample.

Comment on this clonotype: Its antigen remains undetermined. Nothing much larger sits one base from this clone, and base qualities are not available.

The specimen was CD4+ T cells from PBMCs. The V and J genes are TRBV3-1 and TRBJ2-2, and possibly TRBD2, on 5 matching bases. The source of this sequence is a human donor in good health. The CDR3 has the sequence CASSRTLMNTGELFF. The nucleotide sequence is given as TGTGCCAGCAGCCGGACTCTAATGAACACCGGGGAGCTGTTTTTT.